Included here is one T cell receptor (beta chain) sequence, with context. Its antigen is unknown. RNA was isolated and reverse transcribed to cDNA, the sequencing template. This table comes from immunoSEQ multiplex PCR, and its TCRdb copy is limited to in-frame clones, with some not included. The profile shows approximately 280,000 clones, over 45% of them singletons. Treatment defined: oral pan-JAK inhibitor, 5-10 mg twice daily. The V end lost 5 bases, the J end lost 13 bases, and 12 bases lay between the germline ends. CDR3 length: 10 amino acids. Germline V lookup: CDR1 GTSNPN, CDR2 SVGIG (reference sequence). The data were taken from a study of CD8+ T cells in alopecia areata. Turning to the study itself: Among treated patients, oral tofacitinib was administered at 5 to 10 mg twice daily.

Study-wide findings and caveats: Administration of tofacitinib significantly diminished scalp clonality and expanded CD8+ clones within the top 100. Among patients, TCR sharing was less clear than in mice, a difference possibly due in part to HLA diversity in the patient population.

Sequenced material: CD4+ T cells sorted from blood, taken at week 24, from a patient treated with tofacitinib. This clonotype originated in a human donor with alopecia areata. The rearrangement links TRBV30 to TRBJ2-1; TRBD2 might be the D (6 bases). Here the CDR3 DNA reads TGTGCCTGGGGAGGGCCACAACAGTTCTTC. This codes for CAWGGPQQFF.